The text below deals with one T cell receptor beta chain. Its antigen specificity is not known. Per-base qualities were not stored, and no clone one base away is much larger. The sample originates from a study of T cell changes during pregnancy in multiple sclerosis (dated by TCRdb to about 2019). Looking at the study overall: Changes in the T cell repertoire over the course of pregnancy were examined in this study in women with multiple sclerosis.

To prepare the library, the immunoSEQ multiplex PCR assay was applied. TCRdb mirrors the immuneACCESS table, restricted to in-frame sequences. Some clones are absent from its copies; in checked studies, under half trace to an unresolved V gene, and the reason for the others is unknown. The sample includes approximately 79,000 clones, with just under 95% observed a single time. The biggest ten clones account for less than 0.85% of the sample. The CDR3 holds 13 amino acids from the cysteine to the phenylalanine. Only CDR3 DNA remains: 39 bases, in frame from the first base. The V and J ends are trimmed by 4 bases and 8 bases, leaving 14 bases between them. CDR1 and CDR2 are read off the germline V gene as SGHNT and YENEEA.

The receptor was derived from a female donor in good health, enrolled as a control in a pregnancy study. The input for sequencing was peripheral blood, taken in the second trimester of pregnancy. This sequence uses TRBV11-3 and TRBJ1-1; a weak D assignment points to TRBD1 (6 bases agree). The CDR3 protein is CASSSGVGEEAFF. DNA sequence: TGTGCCAGCAGCTCAGGGGTGGGGGAAGAAGCTTTCTTT.